These T cell receptor beta chains were read from a single sample in a study of blood T cell repertoires in COVID-19. Repertoires were generated with immunoSEQ multiplex PCR, while TCRdb's copy carries only in-frame clones and drops some. Among 95,000 to 150,000 clones listed, 80% were seen once. The sequencing input was peripheral blood. Receptors originate from a human donor in a cohort sampled during active COVID-19. CDR3s include the opening cysteine and the closing phenylalanine or tryptophan. The D gene is left open where the match is weak. The listing skips clone size in some rows; elsewhere it reads once, few, many or a size class.

- | TRBJ2-3 | - | TRBV2 | 13 | CASSEVRRGTQYF | TGTGCCAGCAGTGAAGTTCGTCGAGGTACGCAGTATTTT
- | TRBJ2-7 | TRBD1 | TRBV5-4 | 16 | CASSLARQGVSYEQYF | TGTGCCAGCAGCTTGGCCCGACAGGGGGTTTCCTACGAGCAGTACTTC
- | TRBJ2-1 | TRBD2 | TRBV27 | 13 | CASSRRGVNEQFF | TGTGCCAGCAGCCGCCGGGGGGTAAATGAGCAGTTCTTC
few | TRBJ1-3 | TRBD1 | TRBV7-6 | 15 | CASSLSGGGGNTIYF | TGTGCCAGCAGCTTATCAGGGGGCGGAGGAAACACCATATATTTT
- | TRBJ2-3 | - | TRBV6-5 | 14 | CASREGGFTDTQYF | TGTGCCAGCAGAGAGGGGGGGTTCACAGATACGCAGTATTTT
few | TRBJ2-1 | TRBD2 | TRBV11-1 | 15 | CASSLAGGPGGEQFF | TGTGCCAGCAGCTTAGCGGGAGGGCCGGGGGGTGAGCAGTTCTTC
- | TRBJ1-1 | - | TRBV12-3/TRBV12-4 | 13 | CASSPMTGGEAFF | TGTGCCAGCAGTCCGATGACAGGTGGTGAAGCTTTCTTT
- | TRBJ2-7 | TRBD2 | TRBV6-5 | 14 | CASSPGGTTYEQYF | TGTGCCAGCAGTCCGGGGGGGACCACCTACGAGCAGTACTTC
- | TRBJ2-7 | - | TRBV6-5 | 15 | CASTLGGPNSYEQYF | TGTGCCAGCACTCTTGGGGGCCCCAACTCCTACGAGCAGTACTTC
- | TRBJ2-7 | - | TRBV7-9 | 15 | CASSLARIGTYEQYF | TGTGCCAGCAGCTTAGCTAGGATCGGGACCTACGAGCAGTACTTC
- | TRBJ2-6 | TRBD2 | TRBV9 | 15 | CASCRGVSGANVLTF | TGTGCCAGCTGCCGGGGGGTTTCTGGGGCCAACGTCCTGACTTTC
- | TRBJ1-2 | TRBD1 | TRBV28 | 17 | CASSFPNFDRVDYGYTF | TGTGCCAGCAGTTTCCCAAACTTTGACAGGGTTGACTATGGCTACACCTTC
- | TRBJ2-3 | TRBD1 | TRBV6-5 | 14 | CASSPDRGYGTQYF | TGTGCCAGCAGTCCGGACAGGGGCTACGGTACGCAGTATTTT
few | TRBJ2-7 | TRBD2 | TRBV6-5 | 15 | CASRETSGRVGEQYF | TGTGCCAGCAGGGAGACTAGCGGGAGGGTAGGGGAGCAGTACTTC
once | TRBJ2-3 | TRBD2 | TRBV7-9 | 18 | CASSHRGIWTSGGDTQYF | TGTGCCAGCAGCCACAGGGGGATCTGGACTAGCGGGGGAGATACGCAGTATTTT
- | TRBJ1-2 | TRBD1 | TRBV2 | 15 | CASSPPEAGGHGYTF | TGTGCCAGCAGTCCTCCCGAGGCAGGGGGTCATGGCTACACCTTC
few | TRBJ1-1 | - | TRBV4-3 | 13 | CASSQAGGGVAFF | TGCGCCAGCAGCCAAGCCGGGGGAGGCGTGGCTTTCTTT
- | TRBJ1-1 | - | TRBV27 | 13 | CASSQNPEAEAFF | TGTGCCAGCAGTCAGAACCCCGAGGCGGAAGCTTTCTTT
- | TRBJ2-1 | TRBD2 | TRBV7-2 | 15 | CASSPRRGGDNEQFF | TGTGCCAGCAGCCCAAGGCGGGGGGGAGACAATGAGCAGTTCTTC
few | TRBJ1-2 | - | TRBV19 | 15 | CASSSPQWGDYGYTF | TGTGCCAGTAGTAGCCCCCAGTGGGGAGACTATGGCTACACCTTC
- | TRBJ2-5 | TRBD1 | TRBV11-2 | 13 | CASSFRDRGHQYF | TGTGCCAGCAGCTTCCGGGACAGGGGCCACCAGTACTTC
- | TRBJ2-7 | - | TRBV5-1 | 15 | CASRIGAPQNYEQYF | TGCGCCAGCCGCATAGGAGCACCGCAGAACTACGAGCAGTACTTC
- | TRBJ2-5 | - | TRBV7-9 | 15 | CASSLDGGLQETQYF | TGTGCCAGCAGCTTAGACGGCGGTTTACAAGAGACCCAGTACTTC
- | TRBJ1-2 | TRBD1 | TRBV4-3 | 14 | CASSQDRGTDGYTF | TGCGCCAGCAGCCAAGATCGGGGGACAGATGGCTACACCTTC
- | TRBJ1-1 | - | TRBV18 | 13 | CASSQQGNTEAFF | TGTGCCAGCTCACAGCAGGGGAACACTGAAGCTTTCTTT
- | TRBJ2-4 | - | TRBV19 | 17 | CASSIRQQGLAKNIQYF | TGTGCCAGTAGTATAAGGCAGCAGGGCCTAGCCAAAAACATTCAGTACTTC
- | TRBJ1-1 | - | TRBV7-9 | 14 | CASTPDPADTEAFF | TGTGCCAGCACCCCCGACCCGGCGGACACTGAAGCTTTCTTT
- | TRBJ2-1 | - | TRBV7-2 | 16 | CASSLRQGRLYNEQFF | TGTGCCAGCAGCTTAAGGCAGGGGCGACTCTACAATGAGCAGTTCTTC
- | TRBJ1-5 | - | TRBV19 | 12 | CASSLSRGPQHF | TGTGCCAGTAGCCTGAGCCGGGGGCCCCAGCATTTT
- | TRBJ2-1 | - | TRBV5-4 | 14 | CASTLGALGNEQFF | TGTGCCAGCACCCTGGGGGCCTTGGGCAATGAGCAGTTCTTC
- | TRBJ2-2 | - | TRBV11-3 | 15 | CASSVTAANTGELFF | TGTGCCAGCAGCGTGACGGCGGCCAACACCGGGGAGCTGTTTTTT
few | TRBJ2-1 | TRBD2 | TRBV5-1 | 15 | CASSMTSGSMNEQFF | TGCGCCAGCAGCATGACTAGCGGGAGTATGAATGAGCAGTTCTTC
once | TRBJ2-3 | TRBD2 | TRBV11-3 | 15 | CASSRGGLSTDTQYF | TGTGCCAGCAGCCGGGGGGGGCTATCCACAGATACGCAGTATTTT
- | TRBJ2-5 | TRBD2 | TRBV5-1 | 16 | CASSLVYSGSGETQYF | TGCGCCAGCAGCTTGGTTTACAGCGGGAGCGGTGAGACCCAGTACTTC